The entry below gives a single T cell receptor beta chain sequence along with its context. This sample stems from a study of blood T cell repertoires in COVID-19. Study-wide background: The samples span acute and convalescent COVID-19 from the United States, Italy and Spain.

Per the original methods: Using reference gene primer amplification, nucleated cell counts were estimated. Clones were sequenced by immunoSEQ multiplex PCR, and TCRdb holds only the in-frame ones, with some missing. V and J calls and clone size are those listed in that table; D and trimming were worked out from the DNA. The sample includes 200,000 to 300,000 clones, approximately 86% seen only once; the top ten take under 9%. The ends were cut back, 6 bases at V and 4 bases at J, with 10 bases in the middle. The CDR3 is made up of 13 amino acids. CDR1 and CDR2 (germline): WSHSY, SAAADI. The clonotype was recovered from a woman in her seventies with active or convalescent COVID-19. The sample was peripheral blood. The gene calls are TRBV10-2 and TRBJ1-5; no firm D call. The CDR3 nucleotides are TGCGCCAGCAGGGGCTATATTAATCAGCCCCAGCATTTT. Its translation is CASRGYINQPQHF.